This TCR beta chain emerged from a study of beta chain features in type 1 diabetes. Every isolated RNA sample was fully reverse transcribed, so sequencing captured expressed TCRB transcripts. Sequencing was performed with immunoSEQ multiplex PCR; in TCRdb, only in-frame clones are kept and a portion is missing. The table includes 300,000 to 350,000 clones, 6.5% to 10% detected once. In its sample, this clone was seen a few times. The CDR3 is 15 residues long. V is TRBV21-1 and J is TRBJ1-1; the DNA was not used to check the table's D call, TRBD1. TRBV21-1 is a recognized pseudogene. The source of this sequence is a young woman in good health. The sequenced material came from central memory CD4+ T cells from blood. The CDR3 loop reads CASSPRRQALVSAFF. The CDR3 nucleotides read TGTGCCAGCAGCCCCCGACGACAGGCGTTGGTTTCGGCTTTCTTT.